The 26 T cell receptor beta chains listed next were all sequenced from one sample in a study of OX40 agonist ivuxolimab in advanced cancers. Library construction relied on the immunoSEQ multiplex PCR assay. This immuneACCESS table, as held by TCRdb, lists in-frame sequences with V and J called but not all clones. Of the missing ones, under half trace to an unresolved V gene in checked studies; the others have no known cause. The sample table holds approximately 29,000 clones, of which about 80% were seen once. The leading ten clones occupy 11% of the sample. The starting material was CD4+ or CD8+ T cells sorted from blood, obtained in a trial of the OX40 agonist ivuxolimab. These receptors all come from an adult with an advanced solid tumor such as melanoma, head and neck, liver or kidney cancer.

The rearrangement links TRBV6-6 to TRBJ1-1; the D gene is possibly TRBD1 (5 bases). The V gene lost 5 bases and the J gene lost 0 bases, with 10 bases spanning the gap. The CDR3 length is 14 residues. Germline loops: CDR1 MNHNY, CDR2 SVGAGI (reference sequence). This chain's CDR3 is CASSLREMNTEAFF. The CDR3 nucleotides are TGTGCCAGCAGTCTCAGGGAGATGAACACTGAAGCTTTCTTT.

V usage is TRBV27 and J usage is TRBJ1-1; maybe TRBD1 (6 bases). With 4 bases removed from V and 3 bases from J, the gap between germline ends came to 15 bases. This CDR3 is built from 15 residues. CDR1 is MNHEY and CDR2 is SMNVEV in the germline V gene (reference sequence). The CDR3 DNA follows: TGTGCCAGCAGTTCCAGGGCGGGACACTACACTGAAGCTTTCTTT. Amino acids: CASSSRAGHYTEAFF.

This CDR3 is CASSLEGSYNEQFF. Written as DNA, the CDR3 is TGTGCCAGCAGCTTAGAGGGCTCCTACAATGAGCAGTTCTTC. The genes are TRBV7-8 and TRBJ2-1; no reliable D call. V gave up 1 base and J gave up 0 bases, with 4 bases separating them. CDR3 size: 14 residues. Germline loops: CDR1 SGHVS, CDR2 FQNEAQ.

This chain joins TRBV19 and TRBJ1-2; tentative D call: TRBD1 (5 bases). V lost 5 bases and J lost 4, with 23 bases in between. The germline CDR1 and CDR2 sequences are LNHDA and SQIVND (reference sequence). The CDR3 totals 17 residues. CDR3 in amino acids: CASSFDAGTYRGYGYTF. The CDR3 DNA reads TGTGCCAGTAGTTTCGACGCCGGGACGTATAGGGGCTATGGCTACACCTTC.

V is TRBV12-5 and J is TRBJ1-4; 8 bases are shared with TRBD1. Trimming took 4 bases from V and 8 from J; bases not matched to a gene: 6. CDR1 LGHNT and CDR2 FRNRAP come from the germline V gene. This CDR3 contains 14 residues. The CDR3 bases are TGTGCTAGTGGTTGGGGGACAGGAGTCGAAAAACTGTTTTTT. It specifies CASGWGTGVEKLFF.

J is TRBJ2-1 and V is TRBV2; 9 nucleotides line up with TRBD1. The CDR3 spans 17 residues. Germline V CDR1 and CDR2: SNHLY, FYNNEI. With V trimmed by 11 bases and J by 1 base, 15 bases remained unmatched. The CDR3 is CAGSVEGDRGSYNEQFF. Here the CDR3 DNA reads TGTGCCGGGAGCGTTGAAGGTGACAGGGGGTCCTACAATGAGCAGTTCTTC.

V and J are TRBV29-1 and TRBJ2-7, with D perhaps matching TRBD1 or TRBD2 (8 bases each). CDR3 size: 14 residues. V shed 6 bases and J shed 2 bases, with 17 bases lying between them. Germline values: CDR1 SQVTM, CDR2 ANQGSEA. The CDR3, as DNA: TGCAGCGTGGGCGGGGGGACAGGAGCCTACGAGCAGTACTTC. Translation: CSVGGGTGAYEQYF.

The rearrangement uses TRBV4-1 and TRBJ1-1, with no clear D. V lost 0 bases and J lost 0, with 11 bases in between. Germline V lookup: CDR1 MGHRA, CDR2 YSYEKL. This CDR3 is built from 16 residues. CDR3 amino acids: CASSQEMVGLNTEAFF. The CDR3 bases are TGCGCCAGCAGCCAAGAGATGGTGGGTCTGAACACTGAAGCTTTCTTT.

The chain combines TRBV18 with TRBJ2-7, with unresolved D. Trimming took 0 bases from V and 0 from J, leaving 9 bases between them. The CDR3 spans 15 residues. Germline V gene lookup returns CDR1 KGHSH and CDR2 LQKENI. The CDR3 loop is CASSPPARSSYEQYF. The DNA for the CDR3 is TGTGCCAGCTCACCACCGGCCAGATCCTCCTACGAGCAGTACTTC.

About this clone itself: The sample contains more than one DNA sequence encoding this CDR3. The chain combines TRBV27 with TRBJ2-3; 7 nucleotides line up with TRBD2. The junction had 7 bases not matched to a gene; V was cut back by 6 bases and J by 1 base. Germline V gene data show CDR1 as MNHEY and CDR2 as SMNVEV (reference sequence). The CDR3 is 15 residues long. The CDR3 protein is CASSPLAGGTDTQYF. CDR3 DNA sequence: TGTGCCAGCAGCCCTTTGGCGGGGGGCACAGATACGCAGTATTTT.

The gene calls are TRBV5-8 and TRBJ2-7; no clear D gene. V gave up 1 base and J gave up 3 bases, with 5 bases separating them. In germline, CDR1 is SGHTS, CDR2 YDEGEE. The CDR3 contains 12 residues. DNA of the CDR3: TGTGCCAGCAGCTTGTCGGACTACGAGCAGTACTTC. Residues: CASSLSDYEQYF.

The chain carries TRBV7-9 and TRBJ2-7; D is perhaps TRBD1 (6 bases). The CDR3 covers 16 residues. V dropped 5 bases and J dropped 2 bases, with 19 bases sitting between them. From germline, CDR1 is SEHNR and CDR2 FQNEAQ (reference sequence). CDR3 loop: CASSQSSQDSAYEQYF. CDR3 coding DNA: TGTGCCAGCAGCCAATCATCGCAGGACAGTGCCTACGAGCAGTACTTC.

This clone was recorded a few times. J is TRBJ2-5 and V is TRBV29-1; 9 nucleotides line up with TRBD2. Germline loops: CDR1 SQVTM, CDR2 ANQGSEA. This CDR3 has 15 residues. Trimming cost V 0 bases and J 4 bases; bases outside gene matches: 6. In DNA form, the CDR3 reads TGCAGCGTTGAAGATCGGCGGGGGGGCCCAGAGACCCAGTACTTC. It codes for CSVEDRRGGPETQYF.

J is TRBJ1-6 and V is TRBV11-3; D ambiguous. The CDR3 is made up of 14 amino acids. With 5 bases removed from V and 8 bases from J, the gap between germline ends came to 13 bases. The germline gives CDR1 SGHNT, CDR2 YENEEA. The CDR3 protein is CASSPAGGHSPLHF. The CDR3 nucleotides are TGTGCCAGCAGCCCAGCCGGAGGGCATTCACCCCTCCACTTT.

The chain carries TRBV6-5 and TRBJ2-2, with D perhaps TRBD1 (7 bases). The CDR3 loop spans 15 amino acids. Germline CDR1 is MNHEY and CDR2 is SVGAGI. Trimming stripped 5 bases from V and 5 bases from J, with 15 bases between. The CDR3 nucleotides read TGTGCCAGCAGTCAGGGGGGCTGGGGGACCGGGGAGCTGTTTTTT. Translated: CASSQGGWGTGELFF.

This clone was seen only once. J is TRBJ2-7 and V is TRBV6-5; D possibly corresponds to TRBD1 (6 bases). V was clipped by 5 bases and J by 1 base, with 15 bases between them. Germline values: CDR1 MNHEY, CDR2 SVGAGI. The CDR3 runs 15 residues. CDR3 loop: CASSPRTAHSYEQYF. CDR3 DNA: TGTGCCAGCAGTCCCCGGACAGCCCATTCCTACGAGCAGTACTTC.

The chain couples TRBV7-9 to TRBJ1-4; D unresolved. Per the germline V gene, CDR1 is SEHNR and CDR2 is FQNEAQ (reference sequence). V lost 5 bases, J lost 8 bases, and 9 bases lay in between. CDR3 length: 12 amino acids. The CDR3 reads CASSDSQEKLFF. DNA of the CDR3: TGTGCCAGCAGCGATAGCCAGGAAAAACTGTTTTTT.

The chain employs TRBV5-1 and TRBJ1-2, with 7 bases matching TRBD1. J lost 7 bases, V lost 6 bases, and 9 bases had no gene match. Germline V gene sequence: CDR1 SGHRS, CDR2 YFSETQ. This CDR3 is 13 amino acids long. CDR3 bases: TGCGCCAGCACTCGCGGGACAGACTCTGGCTACACCTTC. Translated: CASTRGTDSGYTF.

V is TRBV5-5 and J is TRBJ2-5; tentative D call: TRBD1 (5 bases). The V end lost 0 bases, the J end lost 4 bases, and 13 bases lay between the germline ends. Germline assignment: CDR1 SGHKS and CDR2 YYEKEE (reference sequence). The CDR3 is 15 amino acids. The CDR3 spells CASSLADGRGETQYF. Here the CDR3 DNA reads TGTGCCAGCAGCTTGGCAGACGGAAGGGGAGAGACCCAGTACTTC.

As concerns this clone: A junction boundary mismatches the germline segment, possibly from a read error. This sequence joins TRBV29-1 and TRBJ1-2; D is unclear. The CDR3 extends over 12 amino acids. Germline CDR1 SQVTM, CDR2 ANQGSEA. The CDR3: CSAERGLLGYTF. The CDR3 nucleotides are TGCAGCGCTGAACGAGGTTTACTTGGCTACACCTTC.

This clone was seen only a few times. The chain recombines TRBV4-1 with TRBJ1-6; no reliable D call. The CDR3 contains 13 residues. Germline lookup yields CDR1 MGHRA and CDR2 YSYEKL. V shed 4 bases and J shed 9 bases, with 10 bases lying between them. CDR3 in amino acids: CASSPLGVSPLHF. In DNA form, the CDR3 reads TGCGCCAGCAGCCCACTCGGGGTTTCACCCCTCCACTTT.

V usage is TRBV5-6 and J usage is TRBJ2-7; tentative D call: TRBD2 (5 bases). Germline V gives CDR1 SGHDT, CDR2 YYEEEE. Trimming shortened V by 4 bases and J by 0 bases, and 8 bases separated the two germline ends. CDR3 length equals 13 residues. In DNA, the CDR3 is TGTGCCAGCAGCCAGAGGGACTCCTACGAGCAGTACTTC. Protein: CASSQRDSYEQYF.

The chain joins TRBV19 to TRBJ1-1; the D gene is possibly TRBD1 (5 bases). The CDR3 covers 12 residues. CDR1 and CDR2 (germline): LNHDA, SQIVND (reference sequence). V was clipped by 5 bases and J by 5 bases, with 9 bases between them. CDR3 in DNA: TGTGCCAGTAGTGACAGAGGGACTGAAGCTTTCTTT. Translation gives CASSDRGTEAFF.

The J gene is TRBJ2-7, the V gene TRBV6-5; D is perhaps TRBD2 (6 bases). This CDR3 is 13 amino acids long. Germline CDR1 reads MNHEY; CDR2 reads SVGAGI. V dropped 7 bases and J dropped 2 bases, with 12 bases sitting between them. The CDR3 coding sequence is TGTGCCAGCAACCTGGCGGGGACCTACGAGCAGTACTTC. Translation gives CASNLAGTYEQYF.

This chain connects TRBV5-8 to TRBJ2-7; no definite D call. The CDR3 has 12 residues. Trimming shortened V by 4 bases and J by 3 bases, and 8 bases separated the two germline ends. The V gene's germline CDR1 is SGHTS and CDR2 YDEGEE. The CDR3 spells CASSRLRYEQYF. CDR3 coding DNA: TGTGCCAGCAGCCGATTGCGCTACGAGCAGTACTTC.

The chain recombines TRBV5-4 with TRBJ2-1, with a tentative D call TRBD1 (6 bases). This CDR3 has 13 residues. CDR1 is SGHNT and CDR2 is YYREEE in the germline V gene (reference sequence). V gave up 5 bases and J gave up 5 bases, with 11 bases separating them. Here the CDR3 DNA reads TGTGCCAGCAGGACGGACAGCCACAATGAGCAGTTCTTC. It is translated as CASRTDSHNEQFF.